Shown below are 22 T cell receptor beta chains from a single sample sequenced in a study of spatial heterogeneity in lung cancer. Via MiXCR, TCRdb re-called the 5' RACE reads, giving one row per CDR3 protein. Seen here are some 10,000 distinct CDR3 sequences, about 5.7% observed once, and the top ten hold around 10%. Time point: sample taken at primary tumor resection. The antigens for these receptors are not known. Broader study findings: Within tumors, counts of expanded alpha and beta TCRs tracked tumor mutation counts.

The sample in question was lung tumor tissue, obtained at surgery. The source of these receptors is a male donor with early-stage non-small cell lung cancer.

This clonotype was picked up many times. This beta chain came through as a stray read in a library set up for alpha chains, and its size says little. The rearrangement uses TRBV20-1 and TRBJ2-5; either TRBD1 or TRBD2 may supply D (6 bases each). The V end lost 5 bases, the J end lost 3 bases, and 13 bases lay between the germline ends. The CDR3 covers 13 residues. Per germline, CDR1 DFQATT and CDR2 SNEGSKA (reference sequence). The CDR3 protein is CSAWGAGKETQYF. CDR3 sequence (DNA): TGCAGTGCTTGGGGGGCAGGGAAAGAGACCCAGTACTTC.

This clonotype was detected many times. As an off-target read in a library built for alpha chains, this beta chain has a frequency of little significance. The V and J genes are TRBV2 and TRBJ1-3; D is undetermined. This CDR3 comprises 13 residues. Germline CDR1 is SNHLY and CDR2 is FYNNEI. Trimming pared 7 bases from V and 3 bases from J, leaving 10 bases between. The CDR3 loop is CASILDVGNTIYF. The CDR3 region has the DNA TGTGCCAGCATCCTGGACGTTGGAAACACCATATATTTT.

This clonotype has at least ten counts. For a library built for alpha chains, this beta chain is a stray read; little rests on its size. V gene TRBV7-8 combines with J gene TRBJ2-1; 13 bases align to TRBD2. V lost 4 bases and J lost 9; bases outside the gene matches: 6. Germline V CDR1 and CDR2: SGHVS, FQNEAQ. The CDR3 spans 15 residues. The CDR3 DNA is TGTGCCAGCAGCTCGACTAGCGGGAGGTATGGTGAGCAGTTCTTC. Its translation: CASSSTSGRYGEQFF.

This clonotype is judged medium-sized. Because this beta chain is a stray read in a library intended to capture alpha chains, its abundance should not be given much weight. The V call is TRBV6-4, the J call TRBJ2-1, with TRBD1 as a possible D gene (6 bases). Germline-derived CDR1 and CDR2 are MRHNA and SNTAGT. Trimming stripped 4 bases from V and 6 bases from J, with 13 bases between. The CDR3 sequence is 14 residues long. In DNA form, the CDR3 reads TGTGCCAGCAGTGCGGGACACCCCGCCAATGAGCAGTTCTTC. This codes for CASSAGHPANEQFF.

This clonotype has ten or more counts. This beta chain came through as a stray read in a library set up for alpha chains, and its size says little. The chain recombines TRBV28 with TRBJ1-5, with D hard to call. There are 15 residues in the CDR3. The germline V gene has CDR1 MDHEN and CDR2 SYDVKM. With 5 bases removed from V and 4 bases from J, the gap between germline ends came to 15 bases. This CDR3 reads CASSQPNPLNQPQHF. CDR3 bases: TGTGCCAGCAGTCAGCCTAACCCCTTGAATCAGCCCCAGCATTTT.

This clonotype was seen at least ten times. This beta chain lies outside the target of a library built for alpha chains; its clone size means little. This sequence joins TRBV20-1 and TRBJ1-3; D gene uncertain. CDR1 is DFQATT, CDR2 SNEGSKA, per germline (reference sequence). V lost 1 base and J 6 bases, leaving 19 bases between the germline ends. The CDR3 totals 16 residues. This CDR3 is CSARGGGSGAVNTIYF. CDR3 nucleotide sequence: TGCAGTGCTAGAGGGGGAGGTTCAGGAGCAGTAAACACCATATATTTT.

This clonotype has at least ten counts. This beta chain represents an off-target read in a library built for alpha chains; its size is of limited meaning. The V call is TRBV29-1, the J call TRBJ2-1; no definite D call. CDR1 is SQVTM, CDR2 ANQGSEA, per germline. The CDR3 spans 13 residues. Trimming removed 4 bases at V and 0 bases at J, with 7 bases between. DNA for the CDR3: TGCAGCGTTGTGTTGGACTCCTACAATGAGCAGTTCTTC. It translates to CSVVLDSYNEQFF.

By frequency in the sample, this clonotype is medium-sized (0.01 to 0.1%). With the library built for alpha chains, this beta chain is off target and its frequency is not meaningful. The chain combines TRBV12-3 or TRBV12-4 with TRBJ1-2; 7 positions agree with TRBD1. The J segment lost 6 bases and the V segment lost 3 bases, leaving 7 bases of the junction unmatched. The CDR3 sequence is 14 residues long. In DNA form, the CDR3 reads TGTGCCAGCAGTTTGATAGGGGGCCTGGATGGCTACACCTTC. Amino acid sequence: CASSLIGGLDGYTF.

About this clonotype: With the library built for alpha chains, this beta chain is off target and its frequency is not meaningful. The V gene is TRBV12-3 or TRBV12-4, the J gene TRBJ2-7, with 10 bases fitting TRBD1. Trimming at V came to 5 bases and at J to 5 bases, leaving 15 bases not matched to a gene. This CDR3 spans 17 amino acids. CDR3 sequence reads: CASSGRQMDRGYDEQYF. The CDR3 region has the DNA TGTGCCAGCAGTGGCCGGCAGATGGACAGGGGGTATGACGAGCAGTACTTC.

This clonotype was observed at least ten times. Since the library was made to target alpha chains, this beta chain is a stray read and its abundance is not meaningful. The chain links TRBV5-4 to TRBJ2-5; 12 bases align to TRBD1. The ends lost 2 bases at V and 6 bases at J; junction bases unmatched: 5. The CDR3 is 15 residues long. Germline assignment: CDR1 SGHNT and CDR2 YYREEE (reference sequence). In nucleotides, the CDR3 is TGTGCCAGCAGCTTCCCGGGACAGGGGGCCAAGACCCAGTACTTC. It translates to CASSFPGQGAKTQYF.

This clonotype has a count of ten or more. This beta chain is an unintended read in a library built for alpha chains; its size means little. The V call is TRBV5-6, the J call TRBJ2-1, with TRBD2 identical over 8 bases. The germline CDR1 and CDR2 sequences are SGHDT and YYEEEE. The CDR3 length is 14 residues. With V trimmed by 7 bases and J by 2 bases, 5 bases remained unmatched. CDR3 sequence (DNA): TGTGCCAGCTCGGCGGGGGGTGCCTACAATGAGCAGTTCTTC. Translated: CASSAGGAYNEQFF.

Within the sample, this clonotype is medium-sized. As an off-target read in a library built for alpha chains, this beta chain has a frequency of little significance. The chain has TRBV5-6 and TRBJ1-1; D is unclear. The CDR3 is 14 residues long. Deletions cut 0 bases from V and 3 bases from J, with 9 bases between. Germline values: CDR1 SGHDT, CDR2 YYEEEE. The CDR3 sequence is CASSLAFDDTEAFF. CDR3 sequence (DNA): TGTGCCAGCAGCTTGGCCTTCGATGACACTGAAGCTTTCTTT.

In its sample, this clonotype was seen many times. Because this beta chain is a stray read in a library intended to capture alpha chains, its abundance should not be given much weight. The chain carries TRBV12-3 or TRBV12-4 and TRBJ2-7, with 9 bases that match TRBD1. The CDR3 length is 13 residues. V gave up 7 bases and J gave up 3 bases; unmatched junction bases: 4. CDR3 coding DNA: TGTGCCAGCACGGGACAGGGTGTCTACGAGCAGTACTTC. Its protein product is CASTGQGVYEQYF.

The table lists this clonotype with many counts. This beta chain appears as a stray read in a library generated for alpha chains; its size is not informative. The CDR3 sequence is CASRSGTGPFGGQFF. DNA for the CDR3: TGTGCCAGCAGGTCCGGGACAGGGCCGTTTGGGGGGCAGTTCTTC. The J gene is TRBJ2-1, the V gene TRBV7-2; 9 bases line up with TRBD1. Germline V gives CDR1 SGHTA, CDR2 FQGNSA. This CDR3 region has 15 residues. V was pared by 6 bases and J by 12 bases, with 15 bases of the junction left unmatched.

In this sample, this clonotype turned up many times. This beta chain is an unintended read in a library built for alpha chains; its size means little. The chain has TRBV5-5 and TRBJ2-5; the match to TRBD1 covers 8 bases. The germline V gene encodes CDR1 SGHKS and CDR2 YYEKEE (reference sequence). The trim removed 4 bases at V and 0 bases at J, leaving 8 bases unmatched. CDR3 length: 16 amino acids. CDR3 residues: CASSNDRGSYQETQYF. CDR3 nucleotides: TGTGCCAGCAGCAACGACAGGGGATCGTACCAAGAGACCCAGTACTTC.

There are a few counts of this clonotype. This beta chain appears as a stray read in a library generated for alpha chains; its size is not informative. The chain uses TRBV2 and TRBJ1-5; a possible D gene is TRBD1 (6 bases). V was cut by 6 bases and J by 4 bases, with 19 bases left in between. The CDR3 extends over 16 amino acids. Germline loops: CDR1 SNHLY, CDR2 FYNNEI. The CDR3 region has the DNA TGTGCCAGCAGAGAACAGGGTTTGGGCCCGAATCAGCCCCAGCATTTT. It translates to CASREQGLGPNQPQHF.

By share of the sample, this clonotype is medium-sized. In a library made to pick up alpha chains, this beta chain is a stray read with a size that means little. The chain links TRBV5-1 to TRBJ1-1; the match to TRBD1 covers 9 bases. Trimming took 3 bases from V and 1 from J; bases not matched to a gene: 4. This CDR3 spans 15 amino acids. Germline V gene sequence: CDR1 SGHRS, CDR2 YFSETQ. CDR3 in amino acids: CASSWTGEGNTEAFF. In nucleotides, the CDR3 is TGCGCCAGCAGCTGGACAGGGGAGGGGAACACTGAAGCTTTCTTT.

This clonotype was recorded many times. The library was built for alpha chains, so this beta chain is an off-target read and its size means little. The chain uses TRBV28 and TRBJ2-1; D unclear. Trimming stripped 3 bases from V and 5 bases from J, with 23 bases between. The CDR3 length is 18 residues. Germline V gene lookup returns CDR1 MDHEN and CDR2 SYDVKM. The CDR3 spells CASSFLSGSPSLDNEQFF. DNA for the CDR3: TGTGCCAGCAGTTTCTTAAGTGGCAGCCCGTCGCTTGACAATGAGCAGTTCTTC.

This clonotype appeared many times. In a library made to pick up alpha chains, this beta chain is a stray read with a size that means little. The chain combines TRBV28 with TRBJ2-2; TRBD1 agrees at 9 bases. The CDR3 loop spans 20 amino acids. The germline V gene encodes CDR1 MDHEN and CDR2 SYDVKM. V was clipped by 6 bases and J by 0 bases; unmatched bases: 17. DNA for the CDR3: TGTGCCAGCAGCTTCCCCCCGGGACAGGGTTTTTTGGCGAACACCGGGGAGCTGTTTTTT. It translates to CASSFPPGQGFLANTGELFF.

There are many counts of this clonotype. Found in a library prepared for alpha chains, this beta chain is an off-target read, and its abundance has little meaning. The chain links TRBV29-1 to TRBJ2-3; TRBD1 is a possible D gene (6 bases). Germline-derived CDR1 and CDR2 are SQVTM and ANQGSEA. The length of the CDR3 is 12 residues. V lost 5 bases and J lost 4, with 10 bases in between. The CDR3: CSVRGMPDTQYF. CDR3 coding DNA: TGCAGCGTTAGGGGGATGCCAGATACGCAGTATTTT.

This clonotype was detected ten times or more. A library prepared for alpha chains yielded this beta chain as an off-target read; its size is of little meaning. V usage is TRBV3-1 and J usage is TRBJ2-5; D not certain. CDR1 and CDR2 from the germline V gene are LGHDT and YNNKEL (reference sequence). The CDR3 totals 14 residues. Trimming shortened V by 3 bases and J by 4 bases, and 12 bases separated the two germline ends. The CDR3 nucleotides are TGTGCCAGCAGCCAGGAGAAATGGGGAGAGACCCAGTACTTC. Its translation: CASSQEKWGETQYF.

This clonotype was counted between two and nine times. This beta chain is an off-target read within a library intended for alpha chains, so its frequency means little. The V gene is TRBV7-9, the J gene TRBJ2-3; a weak D match, TRBD1 (5 bases). V was cut by 5 bases and J by 0 bases, with 15 bases left in between. Germline V gene lookup returns CDR1 SEHNR and CDR2 FQNEAQ (reference sequence). The CDR3 runs to 16 residues. The CDR3 DNA follows: TGTGCCAGCAGCCGCGGCAGGGCCATGAGCACAGATACGCAGTATTTT. It specifies CASSRGRAMSTDTQYF. The variable domain in full, with the rest retrieved from reference TRBV7-9 and TRBJ2-3, is DTGVSQNPRHKITKRGQNVTFRCDPISEHNRLYWYRQTLGQGPEFLTYFQNEAQLEKSRLLSDRFSAERPKGSFSTLEIQRTEQGDSAMYLCASSRGRAMSTDTQYFGPGTRLTVL.